The 7 T cell receptor beta chains below all came from one sample that was sequenced in a study of T cell repertoires in cytomegalovirus infection. TCRdb called the reads again in MiXCR, with one record for every CDR3 protein. The repertoire holds some 920,000 distinct CDR3 sequences, with around 32% as singletons. These receptors are not linked to any known antigen. The specimen was cultured CD8+ T cells from PBMCs, collected from culture after CMV antigen stimulation. The receptors were gathered from a human donor in good health (CMV status not recorded). Some clones in this sample may be carry-over from other donors' samples.

The chain joins TRBV7-9 to TRBJ2-1; D is perhaps TRBD1 (6 bases). The V and J ends lost 4 bases and 3 bases respectively, with 13 bases between them. The CDR3 covers 15 residues. Germline lookup yields CDR1 SEHNR and CDR2 FQNEAQ (reference sequence). CDR3 in amino acids: CASSSPDRNYNEQFF. CDR3 sequence (DNA): TGTGCCAGCAGCTCACCCGACAGGAACTACAATGAGCAGTTCTTC. Full variable domain (remainder filled in from reference TRBV7-9 and TRBJ2-1): DTGVSQNPRHKITKRGQNVTFRCDPISEHNRLYWYRQTLGQGPEFLTYFQNEAQLEKSRLLSDRFSAERPKGSFSTLEIQRTEQGDSAMYLCASSSPDRNYNEQFFGPGTRLTVL.

This clonotype was observed a few times. J is TRBJ1-5 and V is TRBV7-6; no reliable D call. Between the trimmed V and J ends, which lost 0 bases and 4 bases, there was a span of 7 bases. The CDR3 has 14 residues. Germline CDR1 and CDR2: SGHVS and FNYEAQ. This chain's CDR3 is CASSLATANQPQHF. DNA of the CDR3: TGTGCCAGCAGCTTAGCTACAGCTAATCAGCCCCAGCATTTT. The complete variable domain, with remaining parts taken from reference TRBV7-6 and TRBJ1-5, reads GAGVSQSPRYKVTKRGQDVALRCDPISGHVSLYWYRQALGQGPEFLTYFNYEAQQDKSGLPNDRFSAERPEGSISTLTIQRTEQRDSAMYRCASSLATANQPQHFGDGTRLSIL.

This sequence joins TRBV6-5 and TRBJ2-7; unclear D gene. V shed 0 bases and J shed 2 bases, with 11 bases lying between them. The CDR3 loop spans 15 amino acids. Per the germline V gene, CDR1 is MNHEY and CDR2 is SVGAGI. CDR3 sequence: CASSYSNLETYEQYF. CDR3 nucleotides: TGTGCCAGCAGTTACTCGAATCTAGAGACCTACGAGCAGTACTTC.

At least ten counts were recorded for this clonotype. The genes are TRBV7-2 and TRBJ1-6; the D is unclear. This CDR3 spans 15 amino acids. The V gene's germline CDR1 is SGHTA and CDR2 FQGNSA. V lost 5 bases, J lost 6 bases, and 14 bases lay in between. The CDR3 DNA is TGTGCCAGCAGCCCTTTTTTAGAAACTAATTCACCCCTCCACTTT. Translation gives CASSPFLETNSPLHF.

This clonotype was seen a handful of times. This rearrangement joins TRBV28 to TRBJ2-5, with 9 bases identical to TRBD2. The CDR3 sequence is 15 residues long. After removal of 3 bases from V and 5 bases from J, the junction contained 7 bases not matched to a gene. The V gene's germline CDR1 is MDHEN and CDR2 SYDVKM. This CDR3 reads CASSFPSGGLETQYF. CDR3 DNA sequence: TGTGCCAGCAGTTTCCCCAGCGGGGGGTTGGAGACCCAGTACTTC.

This clonotype was detected ten times or more. The chain links TRBV12-3 or TRBV12-4 to TRBJ2-2; D uncertain. Trimming removed 8 bases from V and 0 bases from J, with 16 bases in between. The CDR3 has 16 residues. The CDR3 is CASAKVFRANTGELFF. CDR3 sequence (DNA): TGTGCCAGCGCCAAGGTGTTTCGTGCGAACACCGGGGAGCTGTTTTTT.

The table lists this clonotype with a few counts. CDR3 sequence (DNA): TGTGCCAGCAGTCCTTCGCACAGGGGTGAAGCTTTCTTT. This encodes CASSPSHRGEAFF. The rearrangement uses TRBV6-2 or TRBV6-3 and TRBJ1-1, with 7 positions matching TRBD1. This CDR3 is built from 13 residues. Germline CDR1 and CDR2: MNHEY and SVGEGT. Germline trimming cut 5 bases from V and 7 bases from J; bases unmatched to any gene: 7.